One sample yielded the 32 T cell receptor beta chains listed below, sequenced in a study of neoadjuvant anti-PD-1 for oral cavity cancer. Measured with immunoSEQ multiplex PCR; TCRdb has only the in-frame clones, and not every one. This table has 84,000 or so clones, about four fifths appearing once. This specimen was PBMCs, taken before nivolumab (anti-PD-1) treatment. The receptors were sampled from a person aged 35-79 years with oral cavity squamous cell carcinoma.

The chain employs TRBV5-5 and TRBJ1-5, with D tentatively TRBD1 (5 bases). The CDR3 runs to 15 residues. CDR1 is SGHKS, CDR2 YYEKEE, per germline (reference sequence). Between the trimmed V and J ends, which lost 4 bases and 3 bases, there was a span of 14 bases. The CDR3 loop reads CASSAYGASNQPQHF. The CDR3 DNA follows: TGTGCCAGCAGCGCCTACGGGGCCTCCAATCAGCCCCAGCATTTT. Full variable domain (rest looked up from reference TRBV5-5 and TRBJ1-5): DAGVTQSPTHLIKTRGQQVTLRCSPISGHKSVSWYQQVLGQGPQFIFQYYEKEERGRGNFPDRFSARQFPNYSSELNVNALLLGDSALYLCASSAYGASNQPQHFGDGTRLSIL.

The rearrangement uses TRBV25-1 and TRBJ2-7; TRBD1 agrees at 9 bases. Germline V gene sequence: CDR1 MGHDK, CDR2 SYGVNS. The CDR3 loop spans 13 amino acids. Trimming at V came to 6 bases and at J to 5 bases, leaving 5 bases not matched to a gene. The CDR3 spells CASSGTGSNEQYF. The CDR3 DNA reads TGTGCCAGCAGCGGGACAGGGAGCAACGAGCAGTACTTC.

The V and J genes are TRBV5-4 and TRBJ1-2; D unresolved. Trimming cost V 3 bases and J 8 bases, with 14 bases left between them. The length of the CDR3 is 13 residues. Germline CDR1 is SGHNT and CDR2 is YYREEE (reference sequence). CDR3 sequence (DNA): TGTGCCAGCAGCTACTACGGGTCAGGAGGCTACACCTTC. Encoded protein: CASSYYGSGGYTF.

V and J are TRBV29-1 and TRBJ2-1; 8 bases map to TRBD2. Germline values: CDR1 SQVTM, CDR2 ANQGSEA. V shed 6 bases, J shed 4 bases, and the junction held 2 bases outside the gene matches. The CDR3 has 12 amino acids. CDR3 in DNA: TGCAGCGTGGGACTAGGTTACAATGAGCAGTTCTTC. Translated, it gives CSVGLGYNEQFF.

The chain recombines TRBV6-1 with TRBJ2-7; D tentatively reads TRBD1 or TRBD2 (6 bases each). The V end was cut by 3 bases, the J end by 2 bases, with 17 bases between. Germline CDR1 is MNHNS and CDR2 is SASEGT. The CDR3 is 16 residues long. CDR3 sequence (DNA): TGTGCCAGCAGTGAGGGTAACGGGGGCCCCCCCTACGAGCAGTACTTC. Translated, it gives CASSEGNGGPPYEQYF.

The CDR3 nucleotides read TGTGCCAGCAGCTTAGTTATCACCGGACGCCTACTCTACAATGAGCAGTTCTTC. Amino acids: CASSLVITGRLLYNEQFF. This rearrangement joins TRBV5-4 to TRBJ2-1; D gene unclear. V lost 2 bases, J lost 3 bases, and 21 bases lay in between. The CDR3 is 18 residues long. Germline-derived CDR1 and CDR2 are SGHNT and YYREEE (reference sequence).

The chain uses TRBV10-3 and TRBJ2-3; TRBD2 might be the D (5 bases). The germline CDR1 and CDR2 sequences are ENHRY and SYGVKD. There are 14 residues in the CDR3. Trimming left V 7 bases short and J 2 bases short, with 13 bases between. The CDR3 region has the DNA TGTGCCATCACGAGGGCGGGCCTCACAGATACGCAGTATTTT. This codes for CAITRAGLTDTQYF.

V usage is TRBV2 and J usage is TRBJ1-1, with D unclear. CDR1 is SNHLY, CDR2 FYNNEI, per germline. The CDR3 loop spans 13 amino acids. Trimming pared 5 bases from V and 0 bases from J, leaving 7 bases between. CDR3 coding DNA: TGTGCCAGCAGTACTGACATGAACACTGAAGCTTTCTTT. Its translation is CASSTDMNTEAFF.

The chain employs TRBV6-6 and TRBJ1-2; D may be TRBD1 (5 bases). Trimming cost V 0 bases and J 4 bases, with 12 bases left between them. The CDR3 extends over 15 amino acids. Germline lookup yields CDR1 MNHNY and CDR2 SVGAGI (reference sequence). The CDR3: CASSYSRGAGYGYTF. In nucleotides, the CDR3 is TGTGCCAGCAGTTACTCACGGGGCGCAGGCTATGGCTACACCTTC.

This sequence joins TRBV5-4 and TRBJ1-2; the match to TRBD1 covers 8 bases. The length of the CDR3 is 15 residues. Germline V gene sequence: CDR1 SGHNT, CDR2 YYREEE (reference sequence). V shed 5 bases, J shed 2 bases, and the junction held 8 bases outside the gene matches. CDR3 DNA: TGTGCCAGCAGGCCGGACAGGGTGGCGAACTATGGCTACACCTTC. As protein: CASRPDRVANYGYTF.

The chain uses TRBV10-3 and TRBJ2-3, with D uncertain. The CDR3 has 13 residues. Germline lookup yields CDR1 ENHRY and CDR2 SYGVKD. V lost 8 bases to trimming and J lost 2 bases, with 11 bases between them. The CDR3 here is CAISGSSTDTQYF. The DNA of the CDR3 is TGTGCCATCTCGGGCTCCTCCACAGATACGCAGTATTTT.

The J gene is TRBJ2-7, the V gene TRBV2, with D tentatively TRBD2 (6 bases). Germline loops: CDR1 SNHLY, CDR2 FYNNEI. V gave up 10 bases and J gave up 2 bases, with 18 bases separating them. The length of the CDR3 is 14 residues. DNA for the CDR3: TGTGCCACCGGTGGAAGTAGCGGAACCTACGAGCAGTACTTC. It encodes CATGGSSGTYEQYF.

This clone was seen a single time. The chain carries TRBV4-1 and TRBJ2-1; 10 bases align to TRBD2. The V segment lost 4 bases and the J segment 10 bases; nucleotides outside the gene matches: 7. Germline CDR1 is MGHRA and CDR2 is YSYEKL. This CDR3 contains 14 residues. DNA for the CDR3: TGCGCCAGCAGCCGTGGGACTAGCGAGGAGGAGCAGTTCTTC. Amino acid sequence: CASSRGTSEEEQFF.

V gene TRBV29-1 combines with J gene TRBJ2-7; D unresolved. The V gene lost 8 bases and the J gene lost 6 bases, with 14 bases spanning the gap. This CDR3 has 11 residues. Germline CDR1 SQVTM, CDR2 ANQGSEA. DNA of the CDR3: TGCAGCTTCTCGGACCCTACCGAGCAGTACTTC. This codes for CSFSDPTEQYF.

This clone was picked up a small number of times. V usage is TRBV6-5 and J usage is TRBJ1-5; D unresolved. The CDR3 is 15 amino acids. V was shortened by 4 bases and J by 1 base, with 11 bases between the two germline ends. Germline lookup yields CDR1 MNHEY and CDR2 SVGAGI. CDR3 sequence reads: CASSFSKLSNQPQHF. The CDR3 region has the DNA TGTGCCAGCAGTTTCTCCAAGTTGAGCAATCAGCCCCAGCATTTT.

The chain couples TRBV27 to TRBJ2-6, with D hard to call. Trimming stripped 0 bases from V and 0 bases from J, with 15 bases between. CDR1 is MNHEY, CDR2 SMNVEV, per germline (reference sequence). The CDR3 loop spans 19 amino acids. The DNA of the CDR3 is TGTGCCAGCAGTTTATCGTGGCAGAATTATCTCTCTGGGGCCAACGTCCTGACTTTC. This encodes CASSLSWQNYLSGANVLTF.

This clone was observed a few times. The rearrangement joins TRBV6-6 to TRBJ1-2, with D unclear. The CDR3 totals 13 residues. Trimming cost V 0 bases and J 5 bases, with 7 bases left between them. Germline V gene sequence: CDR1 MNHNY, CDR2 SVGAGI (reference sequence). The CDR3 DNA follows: TGTGCCAGCAGTTACTCCACAGAATATGGCTACACCTTC. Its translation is CASSYSTEYGYTF.

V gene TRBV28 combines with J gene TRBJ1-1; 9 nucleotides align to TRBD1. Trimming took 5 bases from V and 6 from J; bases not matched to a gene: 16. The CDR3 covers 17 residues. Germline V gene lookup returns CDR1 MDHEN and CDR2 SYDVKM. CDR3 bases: TGTGCCAGCAGTCTAGGACAGGGGCTTCTGGCCAACGCTGAAGCTTTCTTT. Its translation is CASSLGQGLLANAEAFF. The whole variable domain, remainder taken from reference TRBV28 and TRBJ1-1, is DVKVTQSSRYLVKRTGEKVFLECVQDMDHENMFWYRQDPGLGLRLIYFSYDVKMKEKGDIPEGYSVSREKKERFSLILESASTNQTSMYLCASSLGQGLLANAEAFFGQGTRLTVV.

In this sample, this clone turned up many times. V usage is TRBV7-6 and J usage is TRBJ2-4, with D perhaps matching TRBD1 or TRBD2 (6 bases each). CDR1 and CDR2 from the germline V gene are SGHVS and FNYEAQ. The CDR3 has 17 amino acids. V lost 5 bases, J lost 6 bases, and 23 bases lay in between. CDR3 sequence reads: CASSPLGGTPGGNIQYF. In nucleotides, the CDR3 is TGTGCCAGCAGCCCTCTCGGAGGGACACCCGGGGGAAACATTCAGTACTTC.

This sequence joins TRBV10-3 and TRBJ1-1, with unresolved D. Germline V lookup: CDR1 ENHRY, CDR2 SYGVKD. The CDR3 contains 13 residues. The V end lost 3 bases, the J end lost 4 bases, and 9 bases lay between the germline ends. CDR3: CAISELSTTEAFF. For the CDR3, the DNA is TGTGCCATCAGTGAACTTTCTACCACTGAAGCTTTCTTT.

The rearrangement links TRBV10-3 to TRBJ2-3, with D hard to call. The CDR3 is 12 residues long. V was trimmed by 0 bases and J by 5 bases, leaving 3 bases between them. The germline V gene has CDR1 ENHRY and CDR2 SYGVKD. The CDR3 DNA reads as TGTGCCATCAGTGAGTCGAAAGATACGCAGTATTTT. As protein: CAISESKDTQYF.

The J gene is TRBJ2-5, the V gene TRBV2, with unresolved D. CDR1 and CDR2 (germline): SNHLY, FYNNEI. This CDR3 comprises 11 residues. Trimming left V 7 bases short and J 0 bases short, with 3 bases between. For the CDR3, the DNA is TGTGCCAGCAAGTACCAAGAGACCCAGTACTTC. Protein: CASKYQETQYF.

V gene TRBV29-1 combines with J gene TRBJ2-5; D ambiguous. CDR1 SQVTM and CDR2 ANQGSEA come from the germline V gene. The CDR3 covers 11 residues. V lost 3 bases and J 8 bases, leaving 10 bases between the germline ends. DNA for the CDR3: TGCAGCGTTGACGAGATCGGCACCCAGTACTTC. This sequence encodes CSVDEIGTQYF. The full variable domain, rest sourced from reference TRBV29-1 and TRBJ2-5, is SAVISQKPSRDICQRGTSLTIQCQVDSQVTMMFWYRQQPGQSLTLIATANQGSEATYESGFVIDKFPISRPNLTFSTLTVSNMSPEDSSIYLCSVDEIGTQYFGPGTRLLVL.

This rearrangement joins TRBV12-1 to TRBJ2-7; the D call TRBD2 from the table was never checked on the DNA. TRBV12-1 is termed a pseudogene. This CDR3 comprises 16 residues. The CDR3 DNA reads TGTGCCAGCAGCTCCTTACTAGCGGGAGGGCCCCTGGAGCAGTACTTC. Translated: CASSSLLAGGPLEQYF.

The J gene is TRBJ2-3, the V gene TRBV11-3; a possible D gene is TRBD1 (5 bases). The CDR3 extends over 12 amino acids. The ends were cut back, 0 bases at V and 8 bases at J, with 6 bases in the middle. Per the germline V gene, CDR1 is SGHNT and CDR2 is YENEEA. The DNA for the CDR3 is TGTGCCAGCAGCTTAGATCAGGGTACGCAGTATTTT. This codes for CASSLDQGTQYF.

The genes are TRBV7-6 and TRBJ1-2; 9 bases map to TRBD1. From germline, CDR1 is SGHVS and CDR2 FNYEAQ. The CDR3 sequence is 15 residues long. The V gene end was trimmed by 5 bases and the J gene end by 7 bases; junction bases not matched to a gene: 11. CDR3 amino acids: CASSPWTGELGGYTF. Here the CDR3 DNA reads TGTGCCAGCAGCCCCTGGACAGGGGAATTGGGTGGCTACACCTTC.

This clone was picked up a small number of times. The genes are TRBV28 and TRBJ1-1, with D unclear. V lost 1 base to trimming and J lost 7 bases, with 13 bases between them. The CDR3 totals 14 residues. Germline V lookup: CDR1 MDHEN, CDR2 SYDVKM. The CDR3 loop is CASSLSGRVGEAFF. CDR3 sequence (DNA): TGTGCCAGCAGTTTATCGGGTAGGGTTGGTGAAGCTTTCTTT.

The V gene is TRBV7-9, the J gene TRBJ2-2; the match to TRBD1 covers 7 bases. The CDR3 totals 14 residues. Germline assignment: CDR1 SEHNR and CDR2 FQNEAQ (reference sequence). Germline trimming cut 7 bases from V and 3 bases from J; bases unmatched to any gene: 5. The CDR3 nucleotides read TGTGCCAGCATTACGGGACAGCACACCGGGGAGCTGTTTTTT. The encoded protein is CASITGQHTGELFF.

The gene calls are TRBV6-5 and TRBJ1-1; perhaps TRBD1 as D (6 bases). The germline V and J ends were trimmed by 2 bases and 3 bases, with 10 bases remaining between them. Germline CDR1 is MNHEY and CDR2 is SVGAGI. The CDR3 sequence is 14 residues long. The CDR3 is CASSYGGRDTEAFF. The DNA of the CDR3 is TGTGCCAGCAGTTACGGGGGGCGCGACACTGAAGCTTTCTTT.

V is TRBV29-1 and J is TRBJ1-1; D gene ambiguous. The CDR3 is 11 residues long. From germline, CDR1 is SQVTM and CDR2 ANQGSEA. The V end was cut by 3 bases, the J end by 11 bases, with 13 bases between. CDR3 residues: CSVDSAGLAFF. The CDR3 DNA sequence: TGCAGCGTTGATTCGGCAGGTTTGGCTTTCTTT. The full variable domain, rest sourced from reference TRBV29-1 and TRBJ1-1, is SAVISQKPSRDICQRGTSLTIQCQVDSQVTMMFWYRQQPGQSLTLIATANQGSEATYESGFVIDKFPISRPNLTFSTLTVSNMSPEDSSIYLCSVDSAGLAFFGQGTRLTVV.

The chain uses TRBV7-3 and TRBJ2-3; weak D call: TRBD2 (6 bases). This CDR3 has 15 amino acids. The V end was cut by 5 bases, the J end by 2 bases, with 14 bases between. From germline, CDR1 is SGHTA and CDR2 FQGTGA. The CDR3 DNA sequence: TGTGCCAGCAGCCTCGCGGGACTTGACACAGATACGCAGTATTTT. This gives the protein CASSLAGLDTDTQYF.

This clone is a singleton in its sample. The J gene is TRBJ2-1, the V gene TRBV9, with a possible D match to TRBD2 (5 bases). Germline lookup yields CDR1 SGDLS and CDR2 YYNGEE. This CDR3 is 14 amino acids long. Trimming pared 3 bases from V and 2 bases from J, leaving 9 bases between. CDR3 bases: TGTGCCAGCAGCGAGTCCGGGACCTACAATGAGCAGTTCTTC. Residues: CASSESGTYNEQFF.